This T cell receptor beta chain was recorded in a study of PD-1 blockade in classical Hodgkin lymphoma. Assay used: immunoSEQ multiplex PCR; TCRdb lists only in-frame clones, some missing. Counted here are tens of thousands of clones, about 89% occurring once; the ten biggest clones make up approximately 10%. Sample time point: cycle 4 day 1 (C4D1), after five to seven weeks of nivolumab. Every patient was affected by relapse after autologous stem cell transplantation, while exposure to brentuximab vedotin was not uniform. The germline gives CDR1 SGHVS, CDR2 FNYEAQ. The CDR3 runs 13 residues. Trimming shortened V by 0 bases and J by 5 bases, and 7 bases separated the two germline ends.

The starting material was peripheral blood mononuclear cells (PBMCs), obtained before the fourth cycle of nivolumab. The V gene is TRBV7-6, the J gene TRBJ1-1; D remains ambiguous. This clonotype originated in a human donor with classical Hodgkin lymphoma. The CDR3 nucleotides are TGTGCCAGCAGCTTAGCGTCGGGGACTGAAGCTTTCTTT. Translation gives CASSLASGTEAFF.